This TCR beta chain was sequenced during a study of T cell responses to AZD1222 COVID-19 vaccine. CDR3 length equals 15 residues. V lost 0 bases, J lost 6 bases, and 5 bases stayed unmatched. The germline V gene encodes CDR1 SGDLS and CDR2 YYNGEE. Data came from immunoSEQ multiplex PCR; TCRdb stores just in-frame clones and leaves some out. The sample holds more than 95,000 clones, over 90% seen once. The chain carries TRBV9 and TRBJ2-1; 8 bases map to TRBD2. This receptor was identified in an adult in good health. Sequenced here: peripheral blood, sampled on day 0 of AZD1222 vaccination. The CDR3 sequence: CASSVAAGAGNEQFF. In nucleotides, the CDR3 is TGTGCCAGCAGCGTAGCAGCGGGAGCTGGCAATGAGCAGTTCTTC.